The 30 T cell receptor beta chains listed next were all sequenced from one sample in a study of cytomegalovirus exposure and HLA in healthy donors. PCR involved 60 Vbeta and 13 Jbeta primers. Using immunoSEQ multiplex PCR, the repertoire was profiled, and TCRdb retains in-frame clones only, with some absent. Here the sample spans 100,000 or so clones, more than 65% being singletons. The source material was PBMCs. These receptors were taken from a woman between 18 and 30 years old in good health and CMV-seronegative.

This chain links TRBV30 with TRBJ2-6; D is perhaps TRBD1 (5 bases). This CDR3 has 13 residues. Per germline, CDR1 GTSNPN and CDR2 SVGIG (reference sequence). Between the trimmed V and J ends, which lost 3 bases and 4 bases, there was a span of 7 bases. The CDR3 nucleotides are TGTGCCTGGAGAGGGGTCGGGGCCAACGTCCTGACTTTC. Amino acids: CAWRGVGANVLTF.

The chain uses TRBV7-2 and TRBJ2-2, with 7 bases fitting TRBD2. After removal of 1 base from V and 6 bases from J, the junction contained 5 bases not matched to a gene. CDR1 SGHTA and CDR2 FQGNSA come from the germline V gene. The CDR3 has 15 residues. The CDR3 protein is CASSLVLAVAGELFF. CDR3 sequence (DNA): TGTGCCAGCAGCTTAGTGCTAGCGGTGGCCGGGGAGCTGTTTTTT.

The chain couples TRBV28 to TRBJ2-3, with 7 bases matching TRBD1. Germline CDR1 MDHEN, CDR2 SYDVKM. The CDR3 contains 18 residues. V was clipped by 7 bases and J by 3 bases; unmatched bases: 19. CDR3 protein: CASTRTLGNRGFTDTQYF. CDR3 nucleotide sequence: TGTGCCAGCACCCGTACCCTTGGGAACAGGGGATTTACAGATACGCAGTATTTT.

CDR3 residues: CASSTPGLAGGKETQYF. In DNA form, the CDR3 reads TGTGCCAGTAGTACCCCAGGACTAGCGGGAGGGAAAGAGACCCAGTACTTC. The V gene is TRBV19, the J gene TRBJ2-5; TRBD2 aligns across 15 bases. CDR3 length: 17 residues. V lost 4 bases and J lost 3; bases outside the gene matches: 6. In germline, CDR1 is LNHDA, CDR2 SQIVND (reference sequence).

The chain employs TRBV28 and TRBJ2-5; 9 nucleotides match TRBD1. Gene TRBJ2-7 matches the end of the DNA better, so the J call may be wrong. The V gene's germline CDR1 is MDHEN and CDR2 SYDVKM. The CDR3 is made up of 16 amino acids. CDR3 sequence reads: CASSSHRQGGRIEQYF. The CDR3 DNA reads TGTGCCAGCAGTTCCCACCGACAGGGGGGCAGGATCGAGCAGTACTTC.

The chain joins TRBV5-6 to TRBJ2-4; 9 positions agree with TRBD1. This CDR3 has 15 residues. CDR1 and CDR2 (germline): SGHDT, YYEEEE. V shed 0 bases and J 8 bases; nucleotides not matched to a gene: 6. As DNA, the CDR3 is TGTGCCAGCAGCTTGGTTGGGACAGGGCTGGACATTCAGTACTTC. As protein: CASSLVGTGLDIQYF.

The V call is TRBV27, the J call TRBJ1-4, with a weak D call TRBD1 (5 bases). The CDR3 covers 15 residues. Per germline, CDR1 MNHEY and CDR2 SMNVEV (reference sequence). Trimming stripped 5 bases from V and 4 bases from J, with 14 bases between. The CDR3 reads CASSPRTSRNEKLFF. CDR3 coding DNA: TGTGCCAGCAGTCCTCGGACATCTCGTAATGAAAAACTGTTTTTT.

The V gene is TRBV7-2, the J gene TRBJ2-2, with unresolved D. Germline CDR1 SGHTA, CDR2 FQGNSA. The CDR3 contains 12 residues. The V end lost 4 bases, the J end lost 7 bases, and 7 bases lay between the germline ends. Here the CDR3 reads CASSSRLGELFF. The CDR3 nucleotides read TGTGCCAGCAGCTCCCGTCTCGGGGAGCTGTTTTTT.

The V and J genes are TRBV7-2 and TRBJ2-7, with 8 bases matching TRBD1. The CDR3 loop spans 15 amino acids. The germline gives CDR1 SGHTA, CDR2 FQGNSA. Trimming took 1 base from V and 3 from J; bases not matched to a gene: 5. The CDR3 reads CASSLVPGGIYEQYF. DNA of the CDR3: TGTGCCAGCAGCTTAGTCCCAGGGGGCATCTACGAGCAGTACTTC.

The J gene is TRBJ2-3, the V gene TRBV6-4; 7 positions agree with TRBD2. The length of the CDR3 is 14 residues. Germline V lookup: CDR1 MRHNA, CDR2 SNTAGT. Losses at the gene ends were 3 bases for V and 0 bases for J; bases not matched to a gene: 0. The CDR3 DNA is TGTGCCAGCAGTGAGCGGGAGAGCACAGATACGCAGTATTTT. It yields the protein CASSERESTDTQYF.

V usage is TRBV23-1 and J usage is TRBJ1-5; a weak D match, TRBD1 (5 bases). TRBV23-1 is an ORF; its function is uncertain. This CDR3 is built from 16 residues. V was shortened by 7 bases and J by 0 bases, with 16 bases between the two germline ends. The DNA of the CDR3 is TGCGCCAGCATCCCCGGGGAGGACACTAGCAATCAGCCCCAGCATTTT. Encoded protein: CASIPGEDTSNQPQHF.

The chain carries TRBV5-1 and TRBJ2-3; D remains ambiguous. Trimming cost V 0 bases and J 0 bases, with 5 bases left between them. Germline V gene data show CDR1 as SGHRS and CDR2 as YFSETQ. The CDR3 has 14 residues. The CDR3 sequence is CASSLGPSTDTQYF. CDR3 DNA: TGCGCCAGCAGCTTGGGGCCTAGCACAGATACGCAGTATTTT.

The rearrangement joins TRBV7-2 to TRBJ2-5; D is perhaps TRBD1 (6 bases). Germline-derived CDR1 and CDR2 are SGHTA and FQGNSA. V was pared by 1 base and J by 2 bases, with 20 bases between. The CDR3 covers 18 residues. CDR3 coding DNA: TGTGCCAGCAGCTTAGGCCCCGGGCCCAGGGGCCTTCAAGAGACCCAGTACTTC. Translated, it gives CASSLGPGPRGLQETQYF. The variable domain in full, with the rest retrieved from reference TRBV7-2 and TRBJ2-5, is GAGVSQSPSNKVTEKGKDVELRCDPISGHTALYWYRQSLGQGLEFLIYFQGNSAPDKSGLPSDRFSAERTGGSVSTLTIQRTQQEDSAVYLCASSLGPGPRGLQETQYFGPGTRLLVL.

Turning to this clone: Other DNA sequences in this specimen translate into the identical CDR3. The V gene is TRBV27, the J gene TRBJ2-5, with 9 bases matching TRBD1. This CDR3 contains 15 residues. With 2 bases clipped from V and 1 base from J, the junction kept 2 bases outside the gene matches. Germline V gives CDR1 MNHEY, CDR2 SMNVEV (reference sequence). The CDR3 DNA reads TGTGCCAGCAGTTTAAGGACAGGGGTCCAAGAGACCCAGTACTTC. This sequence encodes CASSLRTGVQETQYF.

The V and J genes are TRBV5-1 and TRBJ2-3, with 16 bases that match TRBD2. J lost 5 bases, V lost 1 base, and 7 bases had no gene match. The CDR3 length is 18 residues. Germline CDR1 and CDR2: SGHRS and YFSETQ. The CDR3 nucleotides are TGCGCCAGCAGCTTGTACGGGACTAGCGGGGGGGAGAGAGATACGCAGTATTTT. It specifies CASSLYGTSGGERDTQYF.

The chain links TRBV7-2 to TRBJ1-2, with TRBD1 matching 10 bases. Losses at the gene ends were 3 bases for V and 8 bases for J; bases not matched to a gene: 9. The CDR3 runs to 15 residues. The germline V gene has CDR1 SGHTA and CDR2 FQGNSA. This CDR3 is CASSFGTGTGVGYTF. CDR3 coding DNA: TGTGCCAGCAGCTTTGGAACCGGGACAGGGGTGGGCTACACCTTC.

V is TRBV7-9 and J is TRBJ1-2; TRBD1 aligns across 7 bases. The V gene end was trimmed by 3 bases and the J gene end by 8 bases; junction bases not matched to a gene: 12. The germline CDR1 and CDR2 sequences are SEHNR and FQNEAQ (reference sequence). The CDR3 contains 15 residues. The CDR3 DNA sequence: TGTGCCAGCAGCTTGATCGACAGGGTGCAAGGAGGCTACACCTTC. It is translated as CASSLIDRVQGGYTF.

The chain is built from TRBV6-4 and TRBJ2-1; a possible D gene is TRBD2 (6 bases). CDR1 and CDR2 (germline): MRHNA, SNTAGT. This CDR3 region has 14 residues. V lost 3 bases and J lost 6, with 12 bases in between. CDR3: CASSEFGGGNEQFF. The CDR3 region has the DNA TGTGCCAGCAGTGAATTCGGGGGAGGCAATGAGCAGTTCTTC.

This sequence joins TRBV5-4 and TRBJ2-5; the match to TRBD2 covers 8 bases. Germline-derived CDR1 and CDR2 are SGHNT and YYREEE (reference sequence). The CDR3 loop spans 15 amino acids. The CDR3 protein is CAIKSGGLGLETQYF. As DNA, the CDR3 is TGTGCTATTAAATCGGGGGGGCTAGGACTGGAGACCCAGTACTTC.

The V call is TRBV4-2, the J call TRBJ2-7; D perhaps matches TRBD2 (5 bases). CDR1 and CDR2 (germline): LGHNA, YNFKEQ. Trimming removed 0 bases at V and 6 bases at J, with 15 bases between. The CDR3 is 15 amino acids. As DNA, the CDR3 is TGTGCCAGCAGCCAAGATCGGCCCGGAGGTCCCGAGCAGTACTTC. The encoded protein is CASSQDRPGGPEQYF.

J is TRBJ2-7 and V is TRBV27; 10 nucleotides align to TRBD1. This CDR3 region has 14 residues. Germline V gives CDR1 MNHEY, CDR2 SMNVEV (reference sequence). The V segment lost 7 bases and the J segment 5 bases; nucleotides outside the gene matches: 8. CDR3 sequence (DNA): TGTGCCAGCAAGAAACCGGGACAGGGGAACGAGCAGTACTTC. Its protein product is CASKKPGQGNEQYF.

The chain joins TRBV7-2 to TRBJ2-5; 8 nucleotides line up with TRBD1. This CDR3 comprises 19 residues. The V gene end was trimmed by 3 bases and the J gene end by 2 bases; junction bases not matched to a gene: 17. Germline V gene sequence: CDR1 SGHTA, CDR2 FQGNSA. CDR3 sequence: CASSFLPWDRPNIQETQYF. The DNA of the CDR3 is TGTGCCAGCAGCTTTTTGCCGTGGGACAGGCCTAACATTCAAGAGACCCAGTACTTC.

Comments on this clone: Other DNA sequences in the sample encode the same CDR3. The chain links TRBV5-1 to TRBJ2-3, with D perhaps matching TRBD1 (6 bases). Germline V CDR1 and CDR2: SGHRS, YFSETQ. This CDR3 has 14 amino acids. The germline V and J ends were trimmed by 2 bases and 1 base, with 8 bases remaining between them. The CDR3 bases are TGCGCCAGCAGCTTAGGGGGAGGCACAGATACGCAGTATTTT. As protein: CASSLGGGTDTQYF.

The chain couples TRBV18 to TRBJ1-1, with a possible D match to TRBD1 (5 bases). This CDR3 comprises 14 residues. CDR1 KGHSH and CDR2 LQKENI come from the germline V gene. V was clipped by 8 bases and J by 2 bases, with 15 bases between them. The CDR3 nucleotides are TGTGCCAGCACTTCAGGGAAGGGTAACACTGAAGCTTTCTTT. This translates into CASTSGKGNTEAFF.

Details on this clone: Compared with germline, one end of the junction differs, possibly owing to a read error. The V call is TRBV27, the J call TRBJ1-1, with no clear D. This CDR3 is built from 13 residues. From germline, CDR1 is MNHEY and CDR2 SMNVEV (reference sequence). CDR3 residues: CVSSFIPSGEAFF. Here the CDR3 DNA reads TGTGTCAGCAGTTTTATCCCCAGCGGTGAAGCTTTCTTT.

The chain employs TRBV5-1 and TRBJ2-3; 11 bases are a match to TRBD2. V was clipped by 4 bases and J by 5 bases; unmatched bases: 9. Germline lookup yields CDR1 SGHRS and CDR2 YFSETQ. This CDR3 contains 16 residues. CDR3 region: CASSDTIAGGIDTQYF. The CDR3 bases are TGCGCCAGCAGCGACACCATAGCGGGGGGGATAGATACGCAGTATTTT.

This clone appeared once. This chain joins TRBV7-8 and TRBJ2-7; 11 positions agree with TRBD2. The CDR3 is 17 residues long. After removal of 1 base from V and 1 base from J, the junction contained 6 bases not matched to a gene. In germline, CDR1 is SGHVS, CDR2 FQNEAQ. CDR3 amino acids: CASSLGLAGGFSYEQYF. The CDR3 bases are TGTGCCAGCAGCTTAGGCCTAGCGGGAGGCTTTTCCTACGAGCAGTACTTC.

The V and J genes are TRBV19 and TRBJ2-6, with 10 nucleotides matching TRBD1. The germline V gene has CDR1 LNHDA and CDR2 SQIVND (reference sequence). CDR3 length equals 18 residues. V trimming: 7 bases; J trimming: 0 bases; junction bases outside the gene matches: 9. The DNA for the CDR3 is TGTGCCAGTACGGTTTGGGGACAGGGGATCTCTGGGGCCAACGTCCTGACTTTC. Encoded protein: CASTVWGQGISGANVLTF.

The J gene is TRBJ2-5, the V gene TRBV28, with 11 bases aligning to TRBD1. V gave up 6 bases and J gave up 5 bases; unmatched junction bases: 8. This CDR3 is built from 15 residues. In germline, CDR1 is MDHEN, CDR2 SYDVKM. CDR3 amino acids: CASRDGTGGRETQYF. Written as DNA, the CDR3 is TGTGCCAGCAGGGATGGGACAGGGGGGAGGGAGACCCAGTACTTC.

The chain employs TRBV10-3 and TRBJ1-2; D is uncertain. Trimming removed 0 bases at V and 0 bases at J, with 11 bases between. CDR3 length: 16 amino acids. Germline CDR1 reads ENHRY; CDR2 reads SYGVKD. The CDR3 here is CAISESPGSANYGYTF. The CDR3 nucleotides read TGTGCCATCAGTGAGTCCCCGGGTTCAGCTAACTATGGCTACACCTTC.